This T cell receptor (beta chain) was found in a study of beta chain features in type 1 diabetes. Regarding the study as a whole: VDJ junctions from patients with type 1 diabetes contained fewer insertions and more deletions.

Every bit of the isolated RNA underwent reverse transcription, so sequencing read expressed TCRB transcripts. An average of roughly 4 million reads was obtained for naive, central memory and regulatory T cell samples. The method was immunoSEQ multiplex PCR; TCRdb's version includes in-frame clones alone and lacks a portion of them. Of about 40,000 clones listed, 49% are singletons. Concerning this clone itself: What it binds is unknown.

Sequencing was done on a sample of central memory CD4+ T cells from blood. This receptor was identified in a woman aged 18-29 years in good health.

The CDR3 sequence is CASRTGGGPTGELFF. CDR3 sequence (DNA): TGTGCCAGCAGAACAGGGGGGGGACCCACCGGGGAGCTGTTTTTT. The V gene is TRBV2, the J gene TRBJ2-2; TRBD1 is a possible D gene (8 bases). Trimming pared 6 bases from V and 4 bases from J, leaving 15 bases between. This CDR3 spans 15 amino acids. CDR1 SNHLY and CDR2 FYNNEI come from the germline V gene.